The 27 T cell receptor beta chains below were found in one sample sequenced in a study of T-cell reconstitution after alpha-beta-depleted transplantation in children. Unique molecular identifiers tagged the TCRbeta library. From the PCR reads, TCRdb called clonotypes with MiXCR, one entry per CDR3 protein. Of 150,000 to 250,000 distinct CDR3 sequences in the sample, 5.5% to 7% were seen once. The sample here was PBMCs, taken before TCRalphabeta/CD19-depleted stem cell transplant. Receptors originate from a girl under three years old with combined immunodeficiency, due to receive a stem cell transplant.

This clonotype was observed many times. This rearrangement joins TRBV7-9 to TRBJ2-2; possible D gene TRBD1, 5 bases. CDR3 length equals 14 residues. V shed 2 bases and J shed 4 bases, with 8 bases lying between them. Germline V gene lookup returns CDR1 SEHNR and CDR2 FQNEAQ (reference sequence). CDR3 nucleotide sequence: TGTGCCAGCAGCTTAACGCAGGGCACCGGGGAGCTGTTTTTT. As protein: CASSLTQGTGELFF.

This clonotype has at least ten counts. The rearrangement uses TRBV20-1 and TRBJ2-5; D perhaps matches TRBD1 (5 bases). CDR1 is DFQATT and CDR2 is SNEGSKA in the germline V gene (reference sequence). The CDR3 is 13 amino acids. V was clipped by 2 bases and J by 1 base, with 8 bases between them. The CDR3: CSARRTPQETQYF. The CDR3 bases are TGCAGTGCTAGACGGACACCCCAAGAGACCCAGTACTTC.

In its sample, this clonotype was seen many times. The chain uses TRBV9 and TRBJ2-1; no definite D call. This CDR3 is 16 amino acids long. V shed 0 bases and J shed 1 base, with 11 bases lying between them. The germline gives CDR1 SGDLS, CDR2 YYNGEE. The CDR3 is CASSVGVSRSYNEQFF. CDR3 DNA: TGTGCCAGCAGCGTAGGAGTTAGCAGGTCCTACAATGAGCAGTTCTTC.

Many counts were recorded for this clonotype. The chain couples TRBV4-1 to TRBJ2-1; D is possibly TRBD1 or TRBD2 (5 bases each). CDR1 MGHRA and CDR2 YSYEKL come from the germline V gene. The CDR3 loop spans 13 amino acids. Trimming took off 2 bases at V and 6 bases at J, with 8 bases between the two ends. DNA for the CDR3: TGCGCCAGCAGCCAAACGGGGACCAATGAGCAGTTCTTC. Translation: CASSQTGTNEQFF.

This clonotype was counted ten times or more. This chain uses TRBV4-2 with TRBJ2-7, with 12 bases that match TRBD2. In germline, CDR1 is LGHNA, CDR2 YNFKEQ. Losses at the gene ends were 4 bases for V and 3 bases for J; bases not matched to a gene: 7. This CDR3 has 16 amino acids. CDR3 sequence reads: CASSPLTSGGVYEQYF. The CDR3 DNA is TGTGCCAGCAGCCCTTTGACTAGCGGGGGAGTCTACGAGCAGTACTTC.

This clonotype has at least ten counts. The CDR3 nucleotides read TGTGCTACGCGTTTGCCGGGGCGAACCTACGAGCAGTACTTC. This encodes CATRLPGRTYEQYF. The chain has TRBV27 and TRBJ2-7; either TRBD1 or TRBD2 may supply D (5 bases each). Germline assignment: CDR1 MNHEY and CDR2 SMNVEV (reference sequence). The CDR3 consists of 14 residues.

This clonotype came up a few times. The chain joins TRBV12-3 or TRBV12-4 to TRBJ1-5; 10 nucleotides align to TRBD1. This CDR3 has 18 amino acids. Trimming at V came to 2 bases and at J to 6 bases, leaving 13 bases not matched to a gene. The CDR3 DNA is TGTGCCAGCAGTTTAATACGACAGGGGGCGAGTTTCGGTCAGCCCCAGCATTTT. It yields the protein CASSLIRQGASFGQPQHF.

Ten or more counts support this clonotype. The V and J genes are TRBV20-1 and TRBJ1-1; D gene ambiguous. CDR3 length: 11 residues. Germline V gives CDR1 DFQATT, CDR2 SNEGSKA (reference sequence). V lost 2 bases to trimming and J lost 4 bases, with 5 bases between them. This chain's CDR3 is CSARLGTEAFF. DNA of the CDR3: TGCAGTGCTAGATTGGGCACTGAAGCTTTCTTT.

This clonotype appeared many times. The CDR3 protein is CSVGGSLRETQYF. CDR3 nucleotide sequence: TGCAGCGTTGGAGGGTCATTAAGAGAGACCCAGTACTTC. V is TRBV29-1 and J is TRBJ2-5, with a weak D call TRBD2 (5 bases). V lost 4 bases, J lost 4 bases, and 13 bases lay in between. The CDR3 covers 13 residues. Germline V gene sequence: CDR1 SQVTM, CDR2 ANQGSEA.

Many counts were recorded for this clonotype. V usage is TRBV12-3 or TRBV12-4 and J usage is TRBJ1-6; the match to TRBD1 covers 10 bases. This CDR3 spans 16 amino acids. The V segment lost 5 bases and the J segment 11 bases; nucleotides outside the gene matches: 12. Here the CDR3 DNA reads TGTGCCAGCAGTGCGTCGACAGGGGGCATGGATACACCCCTCCACTTT. This translates into CASSASTGGMDTPLHF.

This clonotype was observed at least ten times. V gene TRBV9 combines with J gene TRBJ2-3, with a possible D match to TRBD2 (6 bases). V was clipped by 1 base and J by 4 bases, with 22 bases between them. The CDR3 has 18 amino acids. The V gene's germline CDR1 is SGDLS and CDR2 YYNGEE. The CDR3 region is CASSVRPFGGASSDTQYF. The CDR3 DNA reads TGTGCCAGCAGCGTAAGGCCTTTTGGCGGGGCCTCTTCAGATACGCAGTATTTT.

This rearrangement joins TRBV12-3 or TRBV12-4 to TRBJ2-5, with 11 positions matching TRBD2. The CDR3 loop spans 15 amino acids. The V gene end was trimmed by 5 bases and the J gene end by 4 bases; junction bases not matched to a gene: 6. The DNA for the CDR3 is TGTGCCAGCAGTACGACTAGCGGGGTTCTAGAGACCCAGTACTTC. It translates to CASSTTSGVLETQYF.

This clonotype was counted ten times or more. The genes are TRBV20-1 and TRBJ1-5; 7 bases line up with TRBD1. The V gene end was trimmed by 3 bases and the J gene end by 5 bases; junction bases not matched to a gene: 16. CDR1 and CDR2 from the germline V gene are DFQATT and SNEGSKA (reference sequence). The CDR3 runs 17 residues. CDR3 loop: CSASNIATGAAYQPQHF. CDR3 nucleotide sequence: TGCAGTGCTAGTAATATCGCTACAGGGGCCGCCTATCAGCCCCAGCATTTT.

This clonotype was recorded only once. The chain joins TRBV11-2 to TRBJ2-1, with 9 positions matching TRBD2. This CDR3 region has 20 residues. CDR1 SGHAT and CDR2 FQNNGV come from the germline V gene. The trim removed 0 bases at V and 0 bases at J, leaving 12 bases unmatched. CDR3 in amino acids: CASSLDGVAGVVSSYNEQFF. CDR3 DNA sequence: TGTGCCAGCAGCTTAGACGGGGTAGCGGGAGTTGTTAGCTCCTACAATGAGCAGTTCTTC.

This clonotype was recorded many times. The chain uses TRBV7-2 and TRBJ2-5; D could derive from TRBD1 or TRBD2 (5 bases each). V lost 2 bases and J 5 bases, leaving 9 bases between the germline ends. The CDR3 totals 13 residues. The germline CDR1 and CDR2 sequences are SGHTA and FQGNSA. The CDR3 nucleotides read TGTGCCAGCAGCTTAATCAGGGAGGAGACCCAGTACTTC. This encodes CASSLIREETQYF.

This sequence joins TRBV27 and TRBJ1-2, with a weak D call TRBD1 (6 bases). In germline, CDR1 is MNHEY, CDR2 SMNVEV (reference sequence). CDR3 length equals 15 residues. The germline V and J ends were trimmed by 4 bases and 6 bases, with 18 bases remaining between them. The CDR3 nucleotides read TGTGCCAGCAGTTCGCGATGGGGGGGGCAGGATGGCTACACCTTC. Its translation is CASSSRWGGQDGYTF.

This clonotype was seen a handful of times. The chain uses TRBV20-1 and TRBJ2-3; D unclear. This CDR3 has 11 amino acids. In germline, CDR1 is DFQATT, CDR2 SNEGSKA (reference sequence). The V end was cut by 5 bases, the J end by 6 bases, with 9 bases between. For the CDR3, the DNA is TGCAGTGCTGGTGTTGCGGATACGCAGTATTTT. Translation: CSAGVADTQYF.

Ten or more counts support this clonotype. The CDR3 protein is CSASSPGASSYNEQFF. The CDR3 region has the DNA TGCAGTGCTAGTTCCCCAGGGGCCAGCTCCTACAATGAGCAGTTCTTC. The genes are TRBV20-1 and TRBJ2-1, with D possibly matching TRBD1 (6 bases). The CDR3 contains 16 residues. The V and J ends lost 3 bases and 0 bases respectively, with 15 bases between them. The germline gives CDR1 DFQATT, CDR2 SNEGSKA (reference sequence).

The table lists this clonotype with many counts. This chain joins TRBV29-1 and TRBJ2-1; D unclear. CDR1 is SQVTM, CDR2 ANQGSEA, per germline. V lost 3 bases to trimming and J lost 10 bases, with 10 bases between them. CDR3 length equals 11 residues. This CDR3 reads CSVDPTMEQFF. CDR3 in DNA: TGCAGCGTTGATCCGACAATGGAGCAGTTCTTC.

In this sample, this clonotype turned up many times. This chain joins TRBV25-1 and TRBJ2-2; D is unresolved. Trimming stripped 6 bases from V and 8 bases from J, with 13 bases between. Looked up from germline, CDR1 is MGHDK and CDR2 is SYGVNS. The CDR3 contains 13 residues. CDR3 in DNA: TGTGCCAGCAGATCAGGAGCAACAGGGGAGCTGTTTTTT. This encodes CASRSGATGELFF.

This clonotype was observed many times. The V gene is TRBV29-1, the J gene TRBJ2-3, with D tentatively TRBD2 (5 bases). V lost 6 bases to trimming and J lost 6 bases, with 10 bases between them. Germline assignment: CDR1 SQVTM and CDR2 ANQGSEA. CDR3 length equals 11 residues. The CDR3 sequence: CSVTLADTQYF. The CDR3 DNA sequence: TGCAGCGTCACCCTAGCTGATACGCAGTATTTT.

This clonotype was observed many times. This chain links TRBV21-1 with TRBJ2-7; the DNA was not compared with TRBD2, the D call given in the table. TRBV21-1 is flagged as a pseudogene. The CDR3 extends over 13 amino acids. Here the CDR3 DNA reads TGTGCCAGCACCCCGAAGGGCCGGTACGAGCAGTACTTC. Encoded protein: CASTPKGRYEQYF.

The table lists this clonotype with many counts. The rearrangement uses TRBV4-2 and TRBJ2-7; 7 nucleotides align to TRBD2. V lost 4 bases, J lost 3 bases, and 3 bases stayed unmatched. Germline lookup yields CDR1 LGHNA and CDR2 YNFKEQ. CDR3 length: 13 amino acids. CDR3 residues: CASSPGLIYEQYF. In DNA, the CDR3 is TGTGCCAGCAGCCCGGGACTAATCTACGAGCAGTACTTC.

This clonotype was counted many times. The CDR3 nucleotides are TGCAGCGTTGAAAACCCTAACACCGGGGAGCTGTTTTTT. Its protein is CSVENPNTGELFF. The chain uses TRBV29-1 and TRBJ2-2; the D is unclear. This CDR3 is 13 amino acids long. The ends were cut back, 2 bases at V and 2 bases at J, with 6 bases in the middle. CDR1 and CDR2 (germline): SQVTM, ANQGSEA.

Ten or more counts support this clonotype. The DNA of the CDR3 is TGTGCCAGCAGCTCTCCGGGACTTCAAGAGACCCAGTACTTC. Protein sequence: CASSSPGLQETQYF. V is TRBV7-6 and J is TRBJ2-5, with a possible D match to TRBD2 (6 bases). The CDR3 has 14 amino acids. Per germline, CDR1 SGHVS and CDR2 FNYEAQ. Trimming cost V 4 bases and J 2 bases, with 11 bases left between them. Using reference TRBV7-6 and TRBJ2-5 for the parts outside the CDR3, the full variable domain is GAGVSQSPRYKVTKRGQDVALRCDPISGHVSLYWYRQALGQGPEFLTYFNYEAQQDKSGLPNDRFSAERPEGSISTLTIQRTEQRDSAMYRCASSSPGLQETQYFGPGTRLLVL.

This rearrangement joins TRBV18 to TRBJ2-5; D call uncertain. The ends were cut back, 3 bases at V and 2 bases at J, with 13 bases in the middle. CDR3 length: 15 residues. Looked up from germline, CDR1 is KGHSH and CDR2 is LQKENI. The CDR3 is CASSPTTATQETQYF. Here the CDR3 DNA reads TGTGCCAGCTCACCGACCACCGCCACTCAAGAGACCCAGTACTTC.

There are many counts of this clonotype. CDR3 in DNA: TGTGCCAGTAGTGAAGGGGCATTGAGTCTCTACGAGCAGTACTTC. As protein: CASSEGALSLYEQYF. The gene calls are TRBV19 and TRBJ2-7; tentatively, D is TRBD1 (5 bases). Per the germline V gene, CDR1 is LNHDA and CDR2 is SQIVND (reference sequence). V dropped 5 bases and J dropped 3 bases, with 17 bases sitting between them. The CDR3 spans 15 residues.